This is a list of T cell receptor beta chains from one sample in a study of T cell changes during pregnancy in multiple sclerosis. Clones were read by immunoSEQ multiplex PCR, and TCRdb kept only the in-frame ones, dropping some. The table has roughly 40,000 clones, approximately 92% seen once. The input for sequencing was peripheral blood, taken before pregnancy. All receptors come from a female donor with multiple sclerosis, enrolled in a pregnancy study. CDR3s include the opening cysteine and the closing phenylalanine or tryptophan. D genes are given only for firm matches. Expanded clones get a size class; other rows say once, few or many, or leave the size out.

D	V	J	size	DNA	CDR3
TRBD2	TRBV27	TRBJ2-3	once	TGTGCCAGCAGTGTAACTCTAGCGGGAGGCACGATCCCCACAGATACGCAGTATTTT	CASSVTLAGGTIPTDTQYF
-	TRBV30	TRBJ2-2	once	TGTGCCTGGAGTGTACGCAGGGATACCGGGGAGCTGTTTTTT	CAWSVRRDTGELFF
TRBD2	TRBV5-1	TRBJ2-5	-	TGCGCCAGCAGCTTGGGGGGTCTAGCGGAAGAGACCCAGTACTTC	CASSLGGLAEETQYF
TRBD2	TRBV19	TRBJ2-7	-	TGTGCCAGTAGTAGACACGGGACTAGTAACTACGAGCAGTACTTC	CASSRHGTSNYEQYF
TRBD1	TRBV30	TRBJ1-2	-	TGTGCCTGGAGCCTACAGGGGGTAGATGGCTACACCTTC	CAWSLQGVDGYTF
TRBD1	TRBV11-2	TRBJ1-1	-	TGTGCCAGCAGAAGACAGGGTAACACTGAAGCTTTCTTT	CASRRQGNTEAFF
TRBD2	TRBV6-5	TRBJ2-1	-	TGTGCCAGCAGTTTATTAGCGGGGAATGAGCAGTTCTTC	CASSLLAGNEQFF
TRBD1	TRBV5-8	TRBJ1-2	-	TGTGCCAGCAGCATCAGGGGGCCCATCTATGGCTACACCTTC	CASSIRGPIYGYTF
TRBD1	TRBV6-1	TRBJ1-2	once	TGTGCCAGCAGCGTAGAAAAGGGGACAGGCTATGGCTACACCTTC	CASSVEKGTGYGYTF
-	TRBV27	TRBJ2-1	-	TGTGCCAGCAGTACCTCCGGGGGAAGGTGGCGGCACAATGAGCAGTTCTTC	CASSTSGGRWRHNEQFF
-	TRBV27	TRBJ2-1	-	TGTGCCAGCAGTTTCATGGTTTGGACACCGACCTACAATGAGCAGTTCTTC	CASSFMVWTPTYNEQFF
TRBD2	TRBV6-6	TRBJ2-7	-	TGTGCCAGCGGGACGGGACTAGTGACTCGAGGCGAGCAGTACTTC	CASGTGLVTRGEQYF
TRBD1	TRBV6-4	TRBJ2-1	-	TGTGCCAGCAGTGACTCGAGTGTGACAGGGGTCAATGAGCAGTTCTTC	CASSDSSVTGVNEQFF
-	TRBV6-5	TRBJ2-7	-	TGTGCCAGCAGTTACTTGGACAGTCCCTACGAGCAGTACTTC	CASSYLDSPYEQYF
-	TRBV2	TRBJ2-7	once	TGTGCCAGCAGTGAAGGGAGGGGAGCCTACGAGCAGTACTTC	CASSEGRGAYEQYF
-	TRBV6-5	TRBJ2-1	-	TGTGCCAGCAGTTTCAACGACCCTAGCTCCTACAATGAGCAGTTCTTC	CASSFNDPSSYNEQFF
-	TRBV5-5	TRBJ2-7	-	TGTGCCAGCAGCTTGGTGCAGGAGCAGTACTTC	CASSLVQEQYF
-	TRBV19	TRBJ2-1	-	TGTGCCAGTAGTATCGGAGCGGGCCTGGGGGCCTACAATGAGCAGTTCTTC	CASSIGAGLGAYNEQFF
-	TRBV29-1	TRBJ1-1	-	TGCAGCGTTGAAGGTTGGAGGAACACTGAAGCTTTCTTT	CSVEGWRNTEAFF
-	TRBV21-1	TRBJ1-5	-	TGTGCCAGCACGAGGGGCAATCAGCCCCAGCATTTT	CASTRGNQPQHF
TRBD1	TRBV30	TRBJ2-7	-	TGTGCCTGGAGAGTCACGACAGGGGCCTCCTACGAGCAGTACTTC	CAWRVTTGASYEQYF
-	TRBV4-1	TRBJ1-5	-	TGCGCCAGCAGCCAAAGCCCGGGCAATCAGCCCCAGCATTTT	CASSQSPGNQPQHF
TRBD1	TRBV28	TRBJ2-3	-	TGTGCCAGCAGTTTACAGGGGGCCCGTATCCTCACAGATACGCAGTATTTT	CASSLQGARILTDTQYF
-	TRBV18	TRBJ2-1	-	TGTGCCAGCTCACTCAGGGCCCTCTCCTACAATGAGCAGTTCTTC	CASSLRALSYNEQFF
-	TRBV28	TRBJ1-1	-	TGTGCCAGCAGTTTAATGGCGGTCAGGGGAGTTTTCTTT	CASSLMAVRGVFF
-	TRBV29-1	TRBJ2-2	-	TGCAGCGTTGTACAGCAGGCGAACACCGGGGAGCTGTTTTTT	CSVVQQANTGELFF
-	TRBV6-5	TRBJ2-7	-	TGTGCCAGCAACGACTACTACGAGCAGTACTTC	CASNDYYEQYF
TRBD1	TRBV5-5	TRBJ1-5	-	TGTGCCAGCAGCACCGGAACAGGGGCGGCCAGCAATCAGCCCCAGCATTTT	CASSTGTGAASNQPQHF
TRBD2	TRBV4-2	TRBJ2-2	once	TGTGCCAGCAGCCAAGAAGGAGCGGGAGGGTTCCCCGGGGAGCTGTTTTTT	CASSQEGAGGFPGELFF
-	TRBV7-9	TRBJ1-1	-	TGTGCCAGCAGCTTAGCGAGGGACACAGGAGAAGCTTTCTTT	CASSLARDTGEAFF
TRBD1	TRBV19	TRBJ2-1	-	TGTGCCAGTAGGGCTGGGACAGGGGGCTACAATGAGCAGTTCTTC	CASRAGTGGYNEQFF
-	TRBV28	TRBJ2-7	once	TGTGCCAGCAGTTTACCGGGACACCGGGGCTACGAGCAGTACTTC	CASSLPGHRGYEQYF
-	TRBV20-1	TRBJ2-7	-	TGCAGTGGCGCCAATTCCTACGAGCAGTACTTC	CSGANSYEQYF
-	TRBV6-5	TRBJ1-2	once	TGTGCCAGCAAATGGACAGAAGGCCCTAACTATGGCTACACCTTC	CASKWTEGPNYGYTF
-	TRBV11-2	TRBJ2-5	once	TGTGCCAGCAGCTTAGGGGGCGCCGGACACTTTTCGGGAGAGACCCAGTACTTC	CASSLGGAGHFSGETQYF
TRBD1	TRBV5-5	TRBJ2-3	-	TGTGCCAGCGCGAGACAGGGTAGTACAGATACGCAGTATTTT	CASARQGSTDTQYF
TRBD1	TRBV10-2	TRBJ2-7	-	TGCGCCAGCAGTGAGGCCGGGACAGGGCTAGACGAGCAGTACTTC	CASSEAGTGLDEQYF
-	TRBV2	TRBJ1-5	-	TGTGCCAGCAGATCCAGGGGCCATAGCAATCAGCCCCAGCATTTT	CASRSRGHSNQPQHF
-	TRBV7-9	TRBJ1-1	-	TGTGCCAGCAGCAGGCAGCCGGGGACTGAAGCTTTCTTT	CASSRQPGTEAFF
-	TRBV27	TRBJ2-7	-	TGTGCCAGCAGTTTGGAGGCGGATGGCGAGCAGTACTTC	CASSLEADGEQYF
TRBD1	TRBV6-6	TRBJ2-7	-	TGTGCCAGCAGTTACTCAGGGACAGGGGGTTACGAGCAGTACTTC	CASSYSGTGGYEQYF
TRBD1	TRBV28	TRBJ1-1	-	TGTGCCAGCAGTTCCGGACAGGGCTTGGTGAACACTGAAGCTTTCTTT	CASSSGQGLVNTEAFF
-	TRBV4-3	TRBJ1-5	-	TGCGCCAGCAGCCAAATCGTTGGCCAGCCCCAGCATTTT	CASSQIVGQPQHF
TRBD1	TRBV5-1	TRBJ1-1	-	TGCGCCAGCAGCTTGTGGGGACAGGCCCCACTGAACACTGAAGCTTTCTTT	CASSLWGQAPLNTEAFF
-	TRBV28	TRBJ2-7	-	TGTGCCAGCAGTTTGGTTGCGAGGAGCTACGAGCAGTACTTC	CASSLVARSYEQYF
TRBD1	TRBV15	TRBJ1-5	-	TGTGCCACCAGCAGACACAGGGGTTCGCTCCAGCCCCAGCATTTT	CATSRHRGSLQPQHF
TRBD2	TRBV5-4	TRBJ2-2	-	TGTGCCAGCAGCCGGCGGGAGGGCCGAACCGGGGAGCTGTTTTTT	CASSRREGRTGELFF
-	TRBV10-3	TRBJ2-7	-	TGTGCCATCAGTGAGTGGCGGTGGATCTACGAGCAGTACTTC	CAISEWRWIYEQYF
TRBD1	TRBV28	TRBJ1-6	-	TGTGCCAGCAGTCTACCCCCGGGACAGAGTAATTCACCCCTCCACTTT	CASSLPPGQSNSPLHF
-	TRBV7-3	TRBJ2-2	-	TGTGCCAGCAGCTTAGAGACAAGTTTCACCGGGGAGCTGTTTTTT	CASSLETSFTGELFF
-	TRBV7-6	TRBJ2-1	-	TGTGCCAGCAGCAACTCCTCTAGCGTCTTCTACAATGAGCAGTTCTTC	CASSNSSSVFYNEQFF
TRBD1	TRBV6-5	TRBJ2-7	-	TGTGCCAGCAGAAACCGGGACAGGGCTCGCGGAGAGCAGTACTTC	CASRNRDRARGEQYF